This TCR beta chain was recorded in a study of identical twins. The germline CDR1 and CDR2 sequences are SGHVS and FQNEAQ. This CDR3 has 18 amino acids. J gave up 0 bases and V 6 bases, and 9 bases lay outside the gene matches. TCRdb independently ran MiXCR on the 5' RACE reads; one entry per CDR3 protein. The table shows roughly 690,000 distinct CDR3 sequences, with roughly 6.2% occurring only once. The rearrangement links TRBV7-8 to TRBJ2-6; TRBD1 aligns across 9 bases. The sequenced material came from naive T cells sorted from blood. The clonotype comes from a man aged 18 to 30 in good health. For the CDR3, the DNA is TGTGCCAGCAGTCTAGAGGACAGGGGTTTCTCTGGGGCCAACGTCCTGACTTTC. This encodes CASSLEDRGFSGANVLTF. The variable domain in full, with the rest retrieved from reference TRBV7-8 and TRBJ2-6, is GAGVSQSPRYKVAKRGQDVALRCDPISGHVSLFWYQQALGQGPEFLTYFQNEAQLDKSGLPSDRFFAERPEGSVSTLKIQRTQQEDSAVYLCASSLEDRGFSGANVLTFGAGSRLTVL.